This T cell receptor (beta chain) was documented in a study of Graves' ophthalmopathy and Graves' hyperthyroidism. Points from the study as a whole: In blood appeared most of the expanded thyroid clonotypes whose frequency exceeded 0.001. Discrimination between ophthalmopathy and stable hyperthyroidism by a 13-signature model showed roughly 88% sensitivity and about 84% specificity.

As the template, RNA transcripts were used to amplify TCR beta CDR3 regions. An opening RT-PCR round employed HTBI primers and preceded a second-round multiplex PCR. TCRdb redid the calling of the multiplex PCR reads with MiXCR, one entry per CDR3 protein. The repertoire holds 600,000 to 650,000 distinct CDR3 sequences, approximately 21% seen once, with roughly 6.9% in the top ten. A few counts support this clonotype. Its antigen is unidentified. Trimming left V 0 bases short and J 5 bases short, with 8 bases between. CDR3 size: 14 residues. In germline, CDR1 is SGHAT, CDR2 FQNNGV. This clonotype was sampled from a woman younger than 30 with stable Graves' hyperthyroidism. Some clones in this sample may be carry-over from other donors' samples. The sequenced material came from peripheral blood. This rearrangement joins TRBV11-2 to TRBJ2-1; no clear D. CDR3 in amino acids: CASSLDKGHNEQFF. CDR3 nucleotides: TGTGCCAGCAGCTTAGATAAGGGCCACAATGAGCAGTTCTTC.